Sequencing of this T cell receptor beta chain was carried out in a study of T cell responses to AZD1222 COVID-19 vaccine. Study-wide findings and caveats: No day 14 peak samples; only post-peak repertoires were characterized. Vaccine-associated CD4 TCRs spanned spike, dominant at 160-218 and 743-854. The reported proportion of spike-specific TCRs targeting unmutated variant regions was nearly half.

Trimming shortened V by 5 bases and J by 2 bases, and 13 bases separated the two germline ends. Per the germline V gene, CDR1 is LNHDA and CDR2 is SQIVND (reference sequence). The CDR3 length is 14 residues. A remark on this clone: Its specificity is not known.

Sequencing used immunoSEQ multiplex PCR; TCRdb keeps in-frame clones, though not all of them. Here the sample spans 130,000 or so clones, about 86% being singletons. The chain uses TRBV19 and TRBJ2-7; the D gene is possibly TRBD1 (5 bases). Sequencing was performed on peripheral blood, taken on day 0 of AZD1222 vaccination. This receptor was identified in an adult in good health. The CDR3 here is CASSVSLGAYEQYF. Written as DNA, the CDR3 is TGTGCCAGTAGTGTCAGCTTAGGGGCCTACGAGCAGTACTTC.